The 12 T cell receptor beta chains presented below share a single source sample, sequenced in a study of blood T cell repertoires in COVID-19. Only in-frame clones appear in the TCRdb table, and some are missing; sequencing was by immunoSEQ multiplex PCR. Of more than 100,000 clones detected, more than 70% appear once; the ten largest clones hold roughly an eighth. Sequencing was done on a sample of peripheral blood. The receptors stem from a woman younger than 45 who had recovered from COVID-19.

This sequence joins TRBV25-1 and TRBJ2-2; the match to TRBD2 covers 8 bases. Germline CDR1 is MGHDK and CDR2 is SYGVNS. With 2 bases clipped from V and 5 bases from J, the junction kept 10 bases outside the gene matches. The CDR3 runs to 17 residues. The CDR3 here is CASSEGGSGARTGELFF. CDR3 DNA: TGTGCCAGCAGTGAAGGCGGTAGCGGGGCTCGGACCGGGGAGCTGTTTTTT.

This chain links TRBV10-3 with TRBJ1-1, with a weak D call TRBD1 (5 bases). Trimming shortened V by 6 bases and J by 1 base, and 12 bases separated the two germline ends. The germline CDR1 and CDR2 sequences are ENHRY and SYGVKD. The CDR3 is made up of 14 amino acids. The CDR3 sequence is CAIRSGRTNTEAFF. The CDR3 DNA is TGTGCCATCAGATCAGGGCGGACGAACACTGAAGCTTTCTTT.

This sequence joins TRBV30 and TRBJ1-2; D not resolved. Trimming took 1 base from V and 2 from J, leaving 11 bases between them. CDR1 GTSNPN and CDR2 SVGIG come from the germline V gene (reference sequence). The CDR3 is 14 residues long. CDR3 in amino acids: CAWSESTVNYGYTF. Here the CDR3 DNA reads TGTGCCTGGAGTGAATCCACAGTCAACTATGGCTACACCTTC.

The gene calls are TRBV9 and TRBJ1-1, with a possible D match to TRBD1 (5 bases). Trimming took 2 bases from V and 0 from J, leaving 11 bases between them. CDR3 length: 15 residues. From germline, CDR1 is SGDLS and CDR2 YYNGEE. CDR3 DNA sequence: TGTGCCAGCAGCGTCACACAGGTCATGAACACTGAAGCTTTCTTT. Protein: CASSVTQVMNTEAFF.

CDR3 nucleotides: TGTGCCAGCAGCCCCTCATTTGGGGGGTCCTACAATGAGCAGTTCTTC. This codes for CASSPSFGGSYNEQFF. V and J are TRBV7-3 and TRBJ2-1, with D perhaps matching TRBD2 (6 bases). Looked up from germline, CDR1 is SGHTA and CDR2 is FQGTGA. The CDR3 extends over 16 amino acids. The V end was cut by 5 bases, the J end by 1 base, with 15 bases between.

This chain uses TRBV14 with TRBJ2-3; tentatively, D is TRBD1 (6 bases). The CDR3 runs to 17 residues. CDR1 and CDR2 from the germline V gene are SGHDN and FVKESK. Trimming took off 0 bases at V and 3 bases at J, with 16 bases between the two ends. CDR3 DNA: TGTGCCAGCAGCCAAGATCGTCAGGGGTGGAGTACAGATACGCAGTATTTT. Amino acids: CASSQDRQGWSTDTQYF.

The V and J genes are TRBV10-2 and TRBJ1-1; maybe TRBD1 (6 bases). Germline loops: CDR1 WSHSY, CDR2 SAAADI. CDR3 length equals 13 residues. The V end lost 8 bases, the J end lost 4 bases, and 14 bases lay between the germline ends. The CDR3 loop is CASADRGGTEAFF. CDR3 in DNA: TGCGCCAGCGCCGACAGAGGGGGCACTGAAGCTTTCTTT.

This clone was observed a handful of times. The genes are TRBV5-1 and TRBJ1-2, with 7 bases lining up with TRBD1. The CDR3 totals 13 residues. Germline loops: CDR1 SGHRS, CDR2 YFSETQ. Trimming took 0 bases from V and 12 from J; bases not matched to a gene: 8. CDR3 in amino acids: CASSLDPTGSDTF. The DNA for the CDR3 is TGCGCCAGCAGCTTGGACCCGACAGGGAGCGACACCTTC. Full variable domain (outside the CDR3, taken from reference TRBV5-1 and TRBJ1-2): KAGVTQTPRYLIKTRGQQVTLSCSPISGHRSVSWYQQTPGQGLQFLFEYFSETQRNKGNFPGRFSGRQFSNSRSEMNVSTLELGDSALYLCASSLDPTGSDTFGSGTRLTVV.

This clone was recorded a few times. The chain is built from TRBV28 and TRBJ2-7, with 9 positions matching TRBD2. V lost 4 bases, J lost 1 base, and 2 bases stayed unmatched. Germline CDR1 MDHEN, CDR2 SYDVKM. This CDR3 spans 14 amino acids. CDR3 bases: TGTGCCAGCAGTTCGACTAGCGGTTCCTACGAGCAGTACTTC. Translating gives CASSSTSGSYEQYF.

The chain uses TRBV5-1 and TRBJ1-2; D remains ambiguous. Germline assignment: CDR1 SGHRS and CDR2 YFSETQ. V lost 0 bases to trimming and J lost 4 bases, with 7 bases between them. The length of the CDR3 is 13 residues. CDR3 nucleotide sequence: TGCGCCAGCAGCTTGGGAGGGAGCTATGGCTACACCTTC. As protein: CASSLGGSYGYTF.

The chain uses TRBV27 and TRBJ1-1, with D perhaps TRBD1 (5 bases). The CDR3 extends over 15 amino acids. The germline V gene encodes CDR1 MNHEY and CDR2 SMNVEV (reference sequence). Trimming took off 6 bases at V and 1 base at J, with 15 bases between the two ends. The DNA for the CDR3 is TGTGCCAGCAGCCCCGTCGGACAATGGAACACTGAAGCTTTCTTT. Amino acids: CASSPVGQWNTEAFF.

The chain uses TRBV5-8 and TRBJ2-7; 7 positions agree with TRBD2. CDR3 length: 15 amino acids. CDR1 and CDR2 (germline): SGHTS, YDEGEE. V was pared by 5 bases and J by 3 bases, with 11 bases of the junction left unmatched. CDR3 coding DNA: TGTGCCAGCAGTCTTTCCCGCGGCGGGAGCTACGAGCAGTACTTC. It translates to CASSLSRGGSYEQYF.